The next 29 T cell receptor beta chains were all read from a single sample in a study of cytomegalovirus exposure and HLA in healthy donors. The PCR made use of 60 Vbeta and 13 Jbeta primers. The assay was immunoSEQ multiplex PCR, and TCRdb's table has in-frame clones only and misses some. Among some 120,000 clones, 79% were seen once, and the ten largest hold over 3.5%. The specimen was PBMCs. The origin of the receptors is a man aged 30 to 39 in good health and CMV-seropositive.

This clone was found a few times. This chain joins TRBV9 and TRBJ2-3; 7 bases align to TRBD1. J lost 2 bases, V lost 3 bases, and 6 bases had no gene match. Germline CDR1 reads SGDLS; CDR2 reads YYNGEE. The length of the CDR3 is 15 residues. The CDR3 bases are TGTGCCAGCAGCGAACAGGGGTGGGCCACAGATACGCAGTATTTT. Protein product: CASSEQGWATDTQYF.

The CDR3 nucleotides read TGTGCCAGCAGTGAAGCGGGGACAGGTCAGGCTGGAAACACCATATATTTT. As protein: CASSEAGTGQAGNTIYF. The V gene is TRBV2, the J gene TRBJ1-3, with 8 bases that match TRBD1. The J segment lost 2 bases and the V segment lost 0 bases, leaving 6 bases of the junction unmatched. From germline, CDR1 is SNHLY and CDR2 FYNNEI. CDR3 length: 17 residues.

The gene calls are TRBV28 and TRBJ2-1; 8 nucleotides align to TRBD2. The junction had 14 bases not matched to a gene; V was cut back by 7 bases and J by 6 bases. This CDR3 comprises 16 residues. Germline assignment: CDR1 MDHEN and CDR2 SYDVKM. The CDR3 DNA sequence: TGTGCCAGCACAACGACTCTAGCGGGTGGCCTCAATGAGCAGTTCTTC. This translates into CASTTTLAGGLNEQFF.

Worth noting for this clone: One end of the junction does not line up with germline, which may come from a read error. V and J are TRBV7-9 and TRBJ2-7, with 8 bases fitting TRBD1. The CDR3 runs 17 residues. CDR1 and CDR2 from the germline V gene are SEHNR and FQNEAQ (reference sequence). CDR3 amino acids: CSSSSKSGTGRPYEQYF. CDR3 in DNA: TGTTCCAGCAGCTCAAAATCCGGGACAGGCCGACCCTACGAGCAGTACTTC. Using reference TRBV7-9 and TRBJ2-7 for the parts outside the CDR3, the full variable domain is DTGVSQNPRHKITKRGQNVTFRCDPISEHNRLYWYRQTLGQGPEFLTYFQNEAQLEKSRLLSDRFSAERPKGSFSTLEIQRTEQGDSAMYLCSSSSKSGTGRPYEQYFGPGTRLTVT.

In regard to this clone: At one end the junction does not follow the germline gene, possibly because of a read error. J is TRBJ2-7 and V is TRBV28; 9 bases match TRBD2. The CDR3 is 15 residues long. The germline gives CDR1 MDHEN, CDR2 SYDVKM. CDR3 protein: CASSLFISGSNEQYF. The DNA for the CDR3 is TGTGCCAGCAGTTTATTTATTAGCGGGAGCAACGAGCAGTACTTT.

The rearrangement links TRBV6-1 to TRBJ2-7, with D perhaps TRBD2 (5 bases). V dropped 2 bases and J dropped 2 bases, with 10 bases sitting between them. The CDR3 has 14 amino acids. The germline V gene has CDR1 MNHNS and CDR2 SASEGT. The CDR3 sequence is CASSEWRSAYEQYF. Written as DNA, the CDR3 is TGTGCCAGCAGTGAATGGAGGTCTGCCTACGAGCAGTACTTC.

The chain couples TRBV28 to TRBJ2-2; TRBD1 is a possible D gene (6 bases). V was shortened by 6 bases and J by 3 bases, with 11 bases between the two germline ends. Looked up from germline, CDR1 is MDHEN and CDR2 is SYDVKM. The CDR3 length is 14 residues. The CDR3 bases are TGTGCCAGCAGCGGACAGCGTTACACCGGGGAGCTGTTTTTT. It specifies CASSGQRYTGELFF.

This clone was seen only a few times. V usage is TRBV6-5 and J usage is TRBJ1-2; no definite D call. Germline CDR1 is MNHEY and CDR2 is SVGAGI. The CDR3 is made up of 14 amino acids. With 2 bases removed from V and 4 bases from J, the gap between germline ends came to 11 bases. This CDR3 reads CASSYGQAGYGYTF. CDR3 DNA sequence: TGTGCCAGCAGTTACGGGCAGGCGGGCTATGGCTACACCTTC.

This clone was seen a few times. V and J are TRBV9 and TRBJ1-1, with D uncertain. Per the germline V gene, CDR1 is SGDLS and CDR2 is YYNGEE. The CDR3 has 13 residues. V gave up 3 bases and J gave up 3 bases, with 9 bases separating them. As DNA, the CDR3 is TGTGCCAGCAGCGCCCCTTCGGACACTGAAGCTTTCTTT. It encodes CASSAPSDTEAFF.

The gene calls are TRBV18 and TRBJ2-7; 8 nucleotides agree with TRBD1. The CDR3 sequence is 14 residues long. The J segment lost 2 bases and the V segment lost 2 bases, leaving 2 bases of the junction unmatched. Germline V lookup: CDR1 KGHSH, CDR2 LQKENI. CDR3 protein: CASSPKDRAYEQYF. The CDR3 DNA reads TGTGCCAGCTCACCAAAGGACAGGGCCTACGAGCAGTACTTC.

The CDR3 protein is CASSQGTSYGEQYF. CDR3 sequence (DNA): TGTGCCAGCAGCCAAGGGACTTCCTACGGAGAGCAGTACTTC. V usage is TRBV14 and J usage is TRBJ2-7; weak D call: TRBD2 (5 bases). Germline loops: CDR1 SGHDN, CDR2 FVKESK. V lost 1 base and J lost 7, with 14 bases in between. The length of the CDR3 is 14 residues.

The CDR3 protein is CASSIGVLAGEAYNEQFF. The CDR3 nucleotides read TGTGCCAGCAGCATCGGGGTTTTAGCGGGAGAGGCCTACAATGAGCAGTTCTTC. V is TRBV27 and J is TRBJ2-1, with 9 bases aligning to TRBD2. This CDR3 region has 18 residues. Germline V lookup: CDR1 MNHEY, CDR2 SMNVEV (reference sequence). Trimming took 6 bases from V and 2 from J; bases not matched to a gene: 14.

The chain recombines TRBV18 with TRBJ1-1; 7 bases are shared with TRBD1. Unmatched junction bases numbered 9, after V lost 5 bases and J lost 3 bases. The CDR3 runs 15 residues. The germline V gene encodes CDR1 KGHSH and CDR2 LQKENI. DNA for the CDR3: TGTGCCAGCTCATCAAAGACAGGGCATGACACTGAAGCTTTCTTT. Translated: CASSSKTGHDTEAFF.

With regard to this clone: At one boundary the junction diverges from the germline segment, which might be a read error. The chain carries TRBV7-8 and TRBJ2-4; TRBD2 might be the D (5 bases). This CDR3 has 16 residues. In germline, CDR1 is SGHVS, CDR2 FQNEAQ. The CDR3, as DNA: TGTGTCAGCAGACCTGCAGAGGGTAAAGGCAAAAACATTCAGTACTTC. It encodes CVSRPAEGKGKNIQYF.

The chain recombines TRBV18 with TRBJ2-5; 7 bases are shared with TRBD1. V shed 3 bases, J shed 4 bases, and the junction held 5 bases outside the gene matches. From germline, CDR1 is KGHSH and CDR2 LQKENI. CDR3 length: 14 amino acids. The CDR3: CASSPTTGTETQYF. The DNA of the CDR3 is TGTGCCAGCTCACCTACGACAGGGACAGAGACCCAGTACTTC.

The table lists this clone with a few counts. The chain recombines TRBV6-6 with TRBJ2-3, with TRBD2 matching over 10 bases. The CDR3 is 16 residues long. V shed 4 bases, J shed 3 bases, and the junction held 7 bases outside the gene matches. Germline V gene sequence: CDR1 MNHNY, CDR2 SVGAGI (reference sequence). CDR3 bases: TGTGCCAGCAGTTCCAAGCGGGGGGGGAGAACAGATACGCAGTATTTT. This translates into CASSSKRGGRTDTQYF.

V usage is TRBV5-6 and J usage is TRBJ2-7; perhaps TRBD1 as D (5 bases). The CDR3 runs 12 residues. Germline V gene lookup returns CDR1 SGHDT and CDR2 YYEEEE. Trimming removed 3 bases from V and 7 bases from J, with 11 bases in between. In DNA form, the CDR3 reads TGTGCCAGCAGCTACCGGACAACTGAGCAGTACTTC. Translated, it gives CASSYRTTEQYF.

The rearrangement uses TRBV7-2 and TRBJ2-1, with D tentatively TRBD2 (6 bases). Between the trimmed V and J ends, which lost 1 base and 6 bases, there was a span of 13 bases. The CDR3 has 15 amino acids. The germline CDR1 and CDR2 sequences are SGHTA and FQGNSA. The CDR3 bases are TGTGCCAGCAGCTTAGTAGGAGGGCAGGGCAATGAGCAGTTCTTC. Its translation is CASSLVGGQGNEQFF.

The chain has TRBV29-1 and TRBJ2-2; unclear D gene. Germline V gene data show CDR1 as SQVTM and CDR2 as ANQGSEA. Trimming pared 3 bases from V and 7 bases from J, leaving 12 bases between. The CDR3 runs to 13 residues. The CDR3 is CSVDVSGFGELFF. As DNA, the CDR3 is TGCAGCGTTGATGTATCCGGGTTCGGGGAGCTGTTTTTT.

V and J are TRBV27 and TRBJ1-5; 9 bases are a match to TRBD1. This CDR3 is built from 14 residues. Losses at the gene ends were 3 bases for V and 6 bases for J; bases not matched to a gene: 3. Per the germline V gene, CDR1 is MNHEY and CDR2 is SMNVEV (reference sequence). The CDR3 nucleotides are TGTGCCAGCAGTTTTTACAGGGGGCTTCAGCCCCAGCATTTT. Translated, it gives CASSFYRGLQPQHF.

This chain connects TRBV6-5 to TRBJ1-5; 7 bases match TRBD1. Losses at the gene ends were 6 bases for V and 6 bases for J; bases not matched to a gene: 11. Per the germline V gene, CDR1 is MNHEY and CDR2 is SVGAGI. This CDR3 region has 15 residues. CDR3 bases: TGTGCCAGCAGCCGCGGACAGGCGTGGAGTCAGCCCCAGCATTTT. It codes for CASSRGQAWSQPQHF.

Here the CDR3 DNA reads TGTGCCACCTCGGGACAGTTCTATGGCTACACCTTC. Its translation: CATSGQFYGYTF. This sequence joins TRBV10-3 and TRBJ1-2, with 7 bases that match TRBD1. The CDR3 contains 12 residues. The ends lost 10 bases at V and 4 bases at J; junction bases unmatched: 6. Germline CDR1 is ENHRY and CDR2 is SYGVKD.

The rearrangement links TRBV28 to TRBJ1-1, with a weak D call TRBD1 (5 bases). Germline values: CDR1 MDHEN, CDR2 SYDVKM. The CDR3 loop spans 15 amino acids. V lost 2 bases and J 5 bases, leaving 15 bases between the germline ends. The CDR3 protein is CASSLHAGGRTEAFF. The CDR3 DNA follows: TGTGCCAGCAGTTTACATGCGGGGGGGAGGACTGAAGCTTTCTTT.

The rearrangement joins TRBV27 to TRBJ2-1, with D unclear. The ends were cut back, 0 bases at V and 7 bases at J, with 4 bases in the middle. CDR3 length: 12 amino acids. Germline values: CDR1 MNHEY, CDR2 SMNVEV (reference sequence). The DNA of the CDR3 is TGTGCCAGCAGTTTATCCGGGAATGAGCAGTTCTTC. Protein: CASSLSGNEQFF.

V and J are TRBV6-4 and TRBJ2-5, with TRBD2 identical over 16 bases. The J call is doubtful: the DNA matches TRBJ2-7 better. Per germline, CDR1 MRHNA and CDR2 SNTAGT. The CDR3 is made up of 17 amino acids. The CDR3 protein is CASRGTSGRVQNYEQYF. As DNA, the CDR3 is TGTGCCAGCAGGGGGACTAGCGGGAGGGTCCAGAACTACGAGCAGTACTTC.

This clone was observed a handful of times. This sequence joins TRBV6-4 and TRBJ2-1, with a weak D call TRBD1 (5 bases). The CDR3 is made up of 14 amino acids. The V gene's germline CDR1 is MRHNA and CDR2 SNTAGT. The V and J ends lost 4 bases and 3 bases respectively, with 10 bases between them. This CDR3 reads CASSGQSNYNEQFF. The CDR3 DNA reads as TGTGCCAGCAGTGGACAGTCCAACTACAATGAGCAGTTCTTC.

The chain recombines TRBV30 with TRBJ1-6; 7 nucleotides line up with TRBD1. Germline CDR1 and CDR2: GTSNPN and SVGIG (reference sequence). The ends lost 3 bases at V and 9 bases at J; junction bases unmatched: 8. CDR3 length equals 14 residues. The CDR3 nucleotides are TGTGCCTGGAGAGTAGTGACAGGGACTTCACCCCTCCACTTT. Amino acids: CAWRVVTGTSPLHF.

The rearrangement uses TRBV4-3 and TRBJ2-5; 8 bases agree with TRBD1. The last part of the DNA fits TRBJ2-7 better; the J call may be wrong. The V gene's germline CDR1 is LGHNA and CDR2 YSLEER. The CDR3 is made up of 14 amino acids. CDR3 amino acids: CASSQTGGTYEQYF. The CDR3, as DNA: TGCGCCAGCAGCCAAACAGGGGGGACTTACGAGCAGTACTTC.

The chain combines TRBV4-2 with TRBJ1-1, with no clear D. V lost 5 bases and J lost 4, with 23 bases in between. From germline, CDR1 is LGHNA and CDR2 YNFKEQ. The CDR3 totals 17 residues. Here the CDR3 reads CASSEYPGFIMGTEAFF. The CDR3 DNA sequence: TGTGCCAGCAGCGAATACCCGGGGTTCATCATGGGCACTGAAGCTTTCTTT.